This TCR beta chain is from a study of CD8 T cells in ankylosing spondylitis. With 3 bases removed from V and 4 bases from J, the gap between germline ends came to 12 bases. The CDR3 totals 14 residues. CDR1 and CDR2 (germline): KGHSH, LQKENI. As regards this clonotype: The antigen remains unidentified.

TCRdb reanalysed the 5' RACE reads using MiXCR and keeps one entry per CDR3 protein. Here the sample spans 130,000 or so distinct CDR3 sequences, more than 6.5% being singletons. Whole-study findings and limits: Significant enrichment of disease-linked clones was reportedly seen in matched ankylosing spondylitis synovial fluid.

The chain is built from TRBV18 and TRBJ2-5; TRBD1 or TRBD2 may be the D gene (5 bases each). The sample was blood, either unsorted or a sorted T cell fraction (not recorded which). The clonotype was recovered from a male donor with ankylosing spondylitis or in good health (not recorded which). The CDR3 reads CASSPSEGLETQYF. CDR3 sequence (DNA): TGTGCCAGCTCACCTTCCGAGGGGCTAGAGACCCAGTACTTC.